This TCR beta chain is from a study of beta chain features in type 1 diabetes. Findings and caveats of the study: Relative to healthy donors, patients appeared to have naive, central memory and Treg TCRB repertoires that were more similar. PCR may have favored shorter templates equally in patients and controls. All four CD4+ subsets from Type 1 diabetes patients carried moderately but significantly shorter TCRB CDR3s.

This clone has a handful of counts. As yet, its antigen is unknown. Sorted populations all exceeded 95% purity. Every isolated RNA sample was fully reverse transcribed, so sequencing captured expressed TCRB transcripts. About 3.57 million reads per sample on average were obtained from naive, central memory and regulatory T cell samples. Data came from immunoSEQ multiplex PCR; TCRdb stores just in-frame clones and leaves some out. The sample includes 550,000 to 850,000 clones, around 15% of them seen just once. With 4 bases removed from V and 4 bases from J, the gap between germline ends came to 15 bases. CDR1 is SGDLS, CDR2 YYNGEE, per germline. The length of the CDR3 is 15 residues.

The sequenced sample was naive CD4+ T cells from blood. The J gene is TRBJ1-5, the V gene TRBV9; perhaps TRBD1 as D (5 bases). The sequence came from a young man with type 1 diabetes. The CDR3 is CASSLTSTVNQPQHF. CDR3 nucleotide sequence: TGTGCCAGCAGCCTTACTTCGACAGTGAATCAGCCCCAGCATTTT.